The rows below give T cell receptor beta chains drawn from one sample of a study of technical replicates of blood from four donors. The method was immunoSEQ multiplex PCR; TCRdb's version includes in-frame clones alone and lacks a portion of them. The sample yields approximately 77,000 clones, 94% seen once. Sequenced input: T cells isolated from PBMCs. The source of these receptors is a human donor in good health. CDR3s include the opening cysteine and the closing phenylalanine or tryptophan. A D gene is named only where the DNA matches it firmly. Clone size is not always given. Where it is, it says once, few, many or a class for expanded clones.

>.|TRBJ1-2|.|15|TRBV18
TGTGCCAGCTCACCACGGGGCGAGCGCACCTATGGCTACACCTTC
CASSPRGERTYGYTF
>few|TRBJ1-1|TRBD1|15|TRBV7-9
TGTGCCTGGGGACAGGGACGGCCAATGAACACTGAAGCTTTCTTT
CAWGQGRPMNTEAFF
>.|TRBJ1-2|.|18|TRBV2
TGTGCCAGCGATGATGGTGTACGCTCAGATATGTATAACTATGGCTACACCTTC
CASDDGVRSDMYNYGYTF
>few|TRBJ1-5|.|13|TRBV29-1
TGCAGCGTTTCAGGGTGGGGCAATCAGCCCCAGCATTTT
CSVSGWGNQPQHF
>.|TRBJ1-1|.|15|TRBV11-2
TGTGCCAGCAGCTTAGGAGCAGGTTTGAACACTGAAGCTTTCTTT
CASSLGAGLNTEAFF
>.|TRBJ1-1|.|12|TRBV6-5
TGTGCCAGCAGTTCCTTGGCGGTAGGAGCTTTCTTT
CASSSLAVGAFF
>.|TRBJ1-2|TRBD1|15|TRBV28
TGTGCCAGCACCCAAACGACAGGGGGTTCCTATGGCTACACCTTC
CASTQTTGGSYGYTF
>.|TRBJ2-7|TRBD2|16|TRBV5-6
TGTGCCAGCAGCTCCATACTAGCGGGAGTACCCTACGAGCAGTACTTC
CASSSILAGVPYEQYF
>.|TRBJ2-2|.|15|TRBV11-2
TGTGCCAGCAGCTTAAGGGGTGCCCCCCCCCTCGAGCTGTTTTTT
CASSLRGAPPLELFF
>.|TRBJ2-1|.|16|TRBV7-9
TGTGCCAGCAGCTTAGTATCCGGCGGGCTTATTATGGAGCAGTTCTTC
CASSLVSGGLIMEQFF
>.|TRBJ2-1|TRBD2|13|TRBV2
TGTGCCACCTCGGCGGGAGTAGGGAATGAGCAGTTCTTC
CATSAGVGNEQFF
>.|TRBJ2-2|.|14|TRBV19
TGTGCCAGTAGTATAGGCGGGACTCCCGGGGAGCTGTTTTTT
CASSIGGTPGELFF
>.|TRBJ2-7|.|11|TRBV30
TGTGCCTGGATGGACATTTACGAGCAGTACTTC
CAWMDIYEQYF
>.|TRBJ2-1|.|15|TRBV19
TGTGCCAGTAGTATAGATCCGCCCAGGTACAATGAGCAGTTCTTC
CASSIDPPRYNEQFF
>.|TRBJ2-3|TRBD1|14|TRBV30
TGTGCCTGGACCGGGACAGCAGGCACAGATACGCAGTATTTT
CAWTGTAGTDTQYF
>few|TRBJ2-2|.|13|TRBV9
TGTGCCAGCAGCGTAAGGGGCACCGGGGAGCTGTTTTTT
CASSVRGTGELFF
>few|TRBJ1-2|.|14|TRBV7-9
TGTGCCAGCAGCCATCCGGGAGACTACTATGGCTACACCTTC
CASSHPGDYYGYTF